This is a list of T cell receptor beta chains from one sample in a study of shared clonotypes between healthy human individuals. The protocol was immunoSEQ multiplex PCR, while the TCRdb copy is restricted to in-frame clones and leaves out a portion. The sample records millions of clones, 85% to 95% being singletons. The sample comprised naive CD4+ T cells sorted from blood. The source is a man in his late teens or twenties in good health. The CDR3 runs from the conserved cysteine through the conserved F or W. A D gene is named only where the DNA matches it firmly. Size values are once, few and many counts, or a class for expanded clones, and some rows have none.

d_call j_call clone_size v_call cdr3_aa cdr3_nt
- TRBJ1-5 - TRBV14 CASSQAHVGQPQHF TGTGCCAGCAGCCAAGCACACGTCGGTCAGCCCCAGCATTTT
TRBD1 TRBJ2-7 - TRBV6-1 CASRAGDRGPHEQYF TGTGCCAGCAGAGCGGGGGACAGGGGGCCCCACGAGCAGTACTTC
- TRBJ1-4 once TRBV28 CASVRTGPNNEKLFF TGTGCCAGCGTGAGGACGGGGCCCAATAATGAAAAACTGTTTTTT
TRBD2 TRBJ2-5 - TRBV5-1 CASSTRGEETQYF TGCGCCAGCAGCACGCGGGGGGAAGAGACCCAGTACTTC
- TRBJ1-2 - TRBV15 CATSRDRVGSYGYTF TGTGCCACCAGCAGAGATCGGGTAGGGAGCTATGGCTACACCTTC
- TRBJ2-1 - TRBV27 CASSFGPPYNEQFF TGTGCCAGCAGTTTTGGGCCGCCATACAATGAGCAGTTCTTC
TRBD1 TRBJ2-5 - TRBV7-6 CASRMDRVQETQYF TGTGCCAGCAGGATGGACAGGGTCCAGGAGACCCAGTACTTC
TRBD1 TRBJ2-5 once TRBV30 CACSTGGPGETQYF TGTGCCTGTTCGACAGGGGGCCCAGGAGAGACCCAGTACTTC
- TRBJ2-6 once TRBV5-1 CASSLALSFGANVLTF TGCGCCAGCAGCTTGGCCCTCAGCTTCGGGGCCAACGTCCTGACTTTC
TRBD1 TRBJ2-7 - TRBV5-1 CASSLGSARVGTAYEQYF TGCGCCAGCAGCTTGGGGTCGGCAAGGGTCGGGACAGCCTACGAGCAGTACTTC
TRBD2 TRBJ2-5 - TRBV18 CASSPGGRETQYF TGTGCCAGCTCACCGGGCGGGAGAGAGACCCAGTACTTC
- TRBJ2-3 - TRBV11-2 CASRQQASTDTQYF TGTGCCAGCAGACAGCAGGCTAGCACAGATACGCAGTATTTT
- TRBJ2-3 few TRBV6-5 CASSLLKGGTDTQYF TGTGCCAGCAGCCTCCTAAAGGGAGGCACAGATACGCAGTATTTT
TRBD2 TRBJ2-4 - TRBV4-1 CASSALAGASAKNIQYF TGCGCCAGCAGCGCCCTAGCGGGAGCCTCAGCCAAAAACATTCAGTACTTC
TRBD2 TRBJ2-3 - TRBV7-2 CASRRGGTDTQYF TGTGCCAGCAGGCGGGGGGGCACAGATACGCAGTATTTT
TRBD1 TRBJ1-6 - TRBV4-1 CASSQDSDRSYSPLHF TGCGCCAGCAGCCAAGATTCGGACAGGTCATATTCACCCCTCCACTTT
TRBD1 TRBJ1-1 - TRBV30 CAWNARGTGPQGAEAFF TGTGCCTGGAATGCCCGGGGGACAGGGCCCCAGGGGGCTGAAGCTTTCTTT
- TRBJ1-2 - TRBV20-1 CSAREDYGYTF TGCAGTGCTAGGGAGGACTATGGCTACACCTTC
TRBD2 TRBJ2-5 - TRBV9 CASSVGLGLAGGWETQYF TGTGCCAGCAGCGTAGGGCTGGGACTAGCGGGAGGTTGGGAGACCCAGTACTTC
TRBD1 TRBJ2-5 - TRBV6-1 CASTGGQGREETQYF TGTGCCAGCACCGGCGGACAGGGACGGGAAGAGACCCAGTACTTC
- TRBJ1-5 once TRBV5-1 CASSLAGGNQPQHF TGCGCCAGCAGCTTGGCCGGAGGGAACCAGCCCCAGCATTTT
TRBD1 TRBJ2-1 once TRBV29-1 CSVERAGGYNEQFF TGCAGCGTTGAAAGGGCAGGGGGCTACAATGAGCAGTTCTTC
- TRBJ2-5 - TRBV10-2 CASRPGGFGETQYF TGCGCCAGCAGACCAGGGGGGTTTGGCGAGACCCAGTACTTC
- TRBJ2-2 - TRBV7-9 CASSLKRTNTGELFF TGTGCCAGCAGCTTAAAACGGACTAACACCGGGGAGCTGTTTTTT
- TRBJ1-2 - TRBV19 CASSMLGGGYTF TGTGCCAGTAGTATGTTAGGGGGTGGCTACACCTTC
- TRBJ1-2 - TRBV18 CASSPEKNYGYTF TGTGCCAGCTCACCCGAGAAGAACTATGGCTACACCTTC
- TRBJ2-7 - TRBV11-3 CASSPGGSSYEQYF TGTGCCAGCAGTCCCGGCGGAAGCTCCTACGAGCAGTACTTC
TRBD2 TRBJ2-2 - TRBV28 CASRLAANTGELFF TGTGCCAGCAGACTAGCGGCGAACACCGGGGAGCTGTTTTTT
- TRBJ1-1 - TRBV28 CASSSTPTYEAFF TGTGCCAGCAGCTCCACCCCGACATATGAAGCTTTCTTT
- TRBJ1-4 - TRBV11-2 CASSLGDGPIGRLFF TGTGCCAGCAGCTTAGGGGACGGACCGATTGGACGGCTGTTTTTT
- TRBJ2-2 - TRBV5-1 CASSGDGTNTGELFF TGCGCCAGCAGCGGGGACGGAACGAACACCGGGGAGCTGTTTTTT
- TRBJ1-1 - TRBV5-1 CASSLFGEATEAFF TGCGCCAGCAGCTTGTTCGGGGAAGCCACTGAAGCTTTCTTT
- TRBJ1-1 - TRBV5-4 CASSNRKNTEAFF TGTGCCAGCAGCAACCGGAAGAACACTGAAGCTTTCTTT
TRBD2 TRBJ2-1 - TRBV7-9 CASSSASGAFNEQFF TGTGCCAGCAGCTCGGCTAGCGGGGCGTTCAATGAGCAGTTCTTC
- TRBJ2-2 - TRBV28 CASRPGPRTGELFF TGTGCCAGCCGACCGGGCCCTAGAACCGGGGAGCTGTTTTTT
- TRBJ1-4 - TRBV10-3 CAISEIQGEKLFF TGTGCCATCAGTGAGATACAGGGTGAAAAACTGTTTTTT
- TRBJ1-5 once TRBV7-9 CASSPGTAYQPQHF TGTGCCAGCAGCCCTGGAACAGCCTATCAGCCCCAGCATTTT
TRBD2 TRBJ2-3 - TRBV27 CASSARQRGGVVDTQYF TGTGCCAGCAGCGCCAGACAACGGGGGGGCGTGGTGGATACGCAGTATTTT
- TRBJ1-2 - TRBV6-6 CASSYSMGAYGYTF TGTGCCAGCAGTTACTCGATGGGGGCCTATGGCTACACCTTC
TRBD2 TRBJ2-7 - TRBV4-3 CASSSHLAESSYEQYF TGCGCCAGCAGCTCACACCTAGCGGAGAGCTCCTACGAGCAGTACTTC
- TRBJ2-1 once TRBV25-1 CASGYNEQFF TGTGCCAGCGGCTACAATGAGCAGTTCTTC